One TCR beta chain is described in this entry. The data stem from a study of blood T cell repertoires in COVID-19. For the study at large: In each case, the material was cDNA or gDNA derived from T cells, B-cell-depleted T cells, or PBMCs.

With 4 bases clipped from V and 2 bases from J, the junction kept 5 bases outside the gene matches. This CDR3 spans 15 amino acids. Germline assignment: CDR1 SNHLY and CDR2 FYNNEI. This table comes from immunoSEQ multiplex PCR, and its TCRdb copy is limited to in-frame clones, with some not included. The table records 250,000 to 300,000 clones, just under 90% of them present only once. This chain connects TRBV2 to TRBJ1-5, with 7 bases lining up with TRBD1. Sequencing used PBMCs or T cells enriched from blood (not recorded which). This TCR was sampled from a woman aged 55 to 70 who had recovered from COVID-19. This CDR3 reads CASSAHDRGNQPQHF. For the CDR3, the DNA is TGTGCCAGCAGTGCACATGACAGGGGCAATCAGCCCCAGCATTTT.